Below, one T cell receptor (beta chain) is given with its context. Its target is unknown. Assay: immunoSEQ multiplex PCR; the TCRdb copy retains only in-frame clones and omits some. Here the sample spans just over 50,000 clones, more than 75% being singletons. This entry belongs to a study of PD-L1 blockade in urothelial cancer. Study as a whole: Counts from blood samples showed a median of 141,255 T cells. General study points: Patients with below-median pretreatment blood clonality survived longer.

V lost 2 bases, J lost 3 bases, and 17 bases stayed unmatched. This CDR3 region has 19 residues. Germline assignment: CDR1 SGHTA and CDR2 FQGNSA. Urothelial carcinoma affected the patients, and it was locally advanced or metastatic. The receptor was derived from a man in his 60s with urothelial cancer. The sample consisted of PBMCs, taken around atezolizumab (anti-PD-L1) treatment. V is TRBV7-2 and J is TRBJ2-7, with 9 bases identical to TRBD2. The CDR3 coding sequence is TGTGCCAGCAGCTTACGAGGTTTCGTGGTGCGGGGGGGCTACTACGAGCAGTACTTC. The encoded protein is CASSLRGFVVRGGYYEQYF. Drawing the rest from reference TRBV7-2 and TRBJ2-7, the complete variable domain is GAGVSQSPSNKVTEKGKDVELRCDPISGHTALYWYRQSLGQGLEFLIYFQGNSAPDKSGLPSDRFSAERTGGSVSTLTIQRTQQEDSAVYLCASSLRGFVVRGGYYEQYFGPGTRLTVT.